The 9 T cell receptor beta chains below all came from one sample that was sequenced in a study of blood T cell repertoires in COVID-19. Method: immunoSEQ multiplex PCR; TCRdb's copy keeps in-frame clones and lacks some. Of 130,000 to 150,000 clones detected, 70% to 90% appear once; the ten largest clones hold over 10%. Sequencing used peripheral blood. These receptors were taken from a man aged 60 to 75 with active or convalescent COVID-19.

A single count supports this clone. J is TRBJ2-1 and V is TRBV12-3 or TRBV12-4, with D hard to call. V lost 3 bases, J lost 8 bases, and 8 bases lay in between. This CDR3 has 12 amino acids. CDR3 coding DNA: TGTGCCAGCAGTTTGCGGCTATATGAGCAGTTCTTC. Its translation: CASSLRLYEQFF.

This chain connects TRBV5-1 to TRBJ2-3, with a weak D call TRBD2 (7 bases). Germline lookup yields CDR1 SGHRS and CDR2 YFSETQ. The germline V and J ends were trimmed by 2 bases and 4 bases, with 11 bases remaining between them. This CDR3 is 14 amino acids long. The CDR3 loop reads CASSLGGDPDTQYF. CDR3 bases: TGCGCCAGCAGCTTAGGGGGGGACCCAGATACGCAGTATTTT.

V usage is TRBV2 and J usage is TRBJ1-4, with D possibly matching TRBD1 (6 bases). Per germline, CDR1 SNHLY and CDR2 FYNNEI. V was shortened by 6 bases and J by 1 base, with 9 bases between the two germline ends. This CDR3 spans 14 amino acids. In DNA, the CDR3 is TGTGCCAGCAGGGTACAGGGAACTAATGAAAAACTGTTTTTT. Its translation: CASRVQGTNEKLFF.

The gene calls are TRBV11-2 and TRBJ2-7; TRBD2 agrees at 11 bases. This CDR3 has 17 residues. Germline assignment: CDR1 SGHAT and CDR2 FQNNGV. The junction had 9 bases not matched to a gene; V was cut back by 2 bases and J by 3 bases. In DNA, the CDR3 is TGTGCCAGCAGCTTATTGGCTAGCGGGGGGAGTCGCTACGAGCAGTACTTC. As protein: CASSLLASGGSRYEQYF.

This clone was seen a handful of times. This sample includes further DNA sequences coding for the same CDR3. The J gene is TRBJ1-3, the V gene TRBV29-1, with TRBD1 identical over 7 bases. The CDR3 extends over 15 amino acids. V shed 4 bases and J 0 bases; nucleotides not matched to a gene: 6. Germline lookup yields CDR1 SQVTM and CDR2 ANQGSEA. The DNA for the CDR3 is TGCAGCGTTGCCCCGGGACAGTCCTCTGGAAACACCATATATTTT. It encodes CSVAPGQSSGNTIYF.

The gene calls are TRBV9 and TRBJ1-2, with 7 bases aligning to TRBD1. The CDR3 is 12 residues long. After removal of 7 bases from V and 8 bases from J, the junction contained 8 bases not matched to a gene. Germline CDR1 reads SGDLS; CDR2 reads YYNGEE. This CDR3 is CASRRDSEGYTF. For the CDR3, the DNA is TGTGCCAGCCGTAGGGACAGCGAGGGCTACACCTTC.

The V call is TRBV6-2 or TRBV6-3, the J call TRBJ2-6, with 8 bases matching TRBD2. The germline V gene has CDR1 MNHEY and CDR2 SVGEGT. The V gene end was trimmed by 5 bases and the J gene end by 2 bases; junction bases not matched to a gene: 5. The CDR3 has 16 residues. The CDR3 nucleotides are TGTGCCAGCAGTGAGGATAGCGGGACTGGGGCCAACGTCCTGACTTTC. Its translation: CASSEDSGTGANVLTF.

The CDR3 DNA is TGTGCCAGCAGCGACTACAGGGGGCGGGATCCTTTCGAGCAGTACTTC. It encodes CASSDYRGRDPFEQYF. The chain joins TRBV11-2 to TRBJ2-7; TRBD1 matches 9 bases. Germline V CDR1 and CDR2: SGHAT, FQNNGV. Trimming took 5 bases from V and 6 from J; bases not matched to a gene: 14. The CDR3 totals 16 residues.

The chain links TRBV11-3 to TRBJ2-4; 7 bases map to TRBD1. Germline CDR1 is SGHNT and CDR2 is YENEEA. The V gene end was trimmed by 11 bases and the J gene end by 0 bases; junction bases not matched to a gene: 19. This CDR3 region has 18 residues. This CDR3 reads CARQTGSESFLAKNIQYF. CDR3 bases: TGTGCCCGCCAGACAGGGTCGGAGTCTTTCTTAGCCAAAAACATTCAGTACTTC. The complete variable domain, with remaining parts taken from reference TRBV11-3 and TRBJ2-4, reads EAGVVQSPRYKIIEKKQPVAFWCNPISGHNTLYWYLQNLGQGPELLIRYENEEAVDDSQLPKDRFSAERLKGVDSTLKIQPAELGDSAVYLCARQTGSESFLAKNIQYFGAGTRLSVL.